A selection of T cell receptor beta chains follows, all from one sample in a study of vaccination effects on CD4 cells after COVID-19. Profiling relied on immunoSEQ multiplex PCR, and the TCRdb table lists in-frame clones only, not all of them. Here the sample spans 30,000 or so clones, approximately 60% being singletons. Which antigens these TCRs recognize remains unknown. Material: CD4+ T cells from PBMCs cultured without peptide, obtained before COVID-19 vaccination. These receptors were taken from a human donor who received a COVID-19 vaccine. The CDR3 runs from the conserved cysteine through the conserved F or W. D genes are given only for firm matches. A clone size is listed for some rows: how often the clone was seen (once, few, many), or a class if it is expanded.

V: TRBV6-4; D: -; J: TRBJ1-1; size: -; CDR3: CASSDRENTEAFF; DNA: TGTGCCAGCAGTGACAGGGAGAACACTGAAGCTTTCTTT
V: TRBV6-5; D: TRBD1; J: TRBJ1-2; size: -; CDR3: CASIAGTARFRGYTF; DNA: TGTGCCAGCATAGCCGGGACAGCAAGGTTCAGGGGCTACACCTTC
V: TRBV5-1; D: TRBD1; J: TRBJ1-5; size: -; CDR3: CASRPTGGDQPQHF; DNA: TGCGCCAGCAGACCGACAGGGGGGGATCAGCCCCAGCATTTT
V: TRBV3-1/TRBV3-2; D: -; J: TRBJ1-5; size: few; CDR3: CASSPDSNQPQHF; DNA: TGTGCCAGCAGCCCAGACAGCAATCAGCCCCAGCATTTT
V: TRBV5-4; D: -; J: TRBJ1-2; size: -; CDR3: CASSLDTEYSYGYTF; DNA: TGTGCCAGCAGCTTGGATACCGAGTATTCTTATGGCTACACCTTC
V: TRBV6-5; D: -; J: TRBJ1-2; size: -; CDR3: CASSSRRTANYGYTF; DNA: TGTGCCAGCAGTTCCCGAAGGACAGCTAACTATGGCTACACCTTC
V: TRBV5-6; D: -; J: TRBJ1-1; size: few; CDR3: CASTMGDARGTEAFF; DNA: TGTGCCAGCACCATGGGGGACGCTAGGGGCACTGAAGCTTTCTTT
V: TRBV3-1/TRBV3-2; D: -; J: TRBJ1-1; size: -; CDR3: CASSQGEVMNTEAFF; DNA: TGTGCCAGCAGCCAGGGAGAAGTCATGAACACTGAAGCTTTCTTT
V: TRBV2; D: -; J: TRBJ1-5; size: -; CDR3: CASSERSATQPQHF; DNA: TGTGCCAGCAGTGAGAGGTCAGCGACGCAGCCCCAGCATTTT
V: TRBV18; D: TRBD1; J: TRBJ1-3; size: -; CDR3: CASSPLTGAGNTIYF; DNA: TGTGCCAGCTCACCACTGACAGGGGCTGGAAACACCATATATTTT
V: TRBV19; D: -; J: TRBJ1-6; size: once; CDR3: CASKAGTVTNSPLHF; DNA: TGTGCCAGTAAGGCCGGAACAGTCACTAATTCACCCCTCCACTTT
V: TRBV7-9; D: -; J: TRBJ2-2; size: -; CDR3: CASSFRTGNTGELFF; DNA: TGTGCCAGCAGCTTCCGTACGGGCAACACCGGGGAGCTGTTTTTT
V: TRBV27; D: -; J: TRBJ2-1; size: medium-sized; CDR3: CASTWTGSKISYNEQFF; DNA: TGTGCCAGCACCTGGACGGGTTCTAAAATCTCCTACAATGAGCAGTTCTTC
V: TRBV15; D: -; J: TRBJ1-1; size: -; CDR3: CATSREPLRGGTEAFF; DNA: TGTGCCACCAGCAGAGAGCCCCTTAGGGGTGGGACTGAAGCTTTCTTT
V: TRBV20-1; D: -; J: TRBJ1-6; size: -; CDR3: CSASSISYNSPLHF; DNA: TGCAGTGCTAGTTCCATATCCTATAATTCACCCCTCCACTTT
V: TRBV5-4; D: -; J: TRBJ2-3; size: -; CDR3: CASSLVAPSSTDTQYF; DNA: TGTGCCAGCAGCTTGGTAGCACCGAGTAGCACAGATACGCAGTATTTT
V: TRBV12-3/TRBV12-4; D: -; J: TRBJ1-5; size: -; CDR3: CASSWGGDQPQHF; DNA: TGTGCCAGCAGTTGGGGGGGGGATCAGCCCCAGCATTTT
V: TRBV18; D: -; J: TRBJ2-7; size: once; CDR3: CASSPGSGHSSYEQYF; DNA: TGTGCCAGCTCACCCGGGAGTGGCCATAGCTCCTACGAGCAGTACTTC
V: TRBV3-1/TRBV3-2; D: -; J: TRBJ1-1; size: -; CDR3: CASSQVTQGNTEAFF; DNA: TGTGCCAGCAGCCAAGTAACACAGGGGAACACTGAAGCTTTCTTT
V: TRBV9; D: -; J: TRBJ1-5; size: -; CDR3: CTSSVNGNQPQHF; DNA: TGTACCAGCAGCGTAAATGGTAATCAGCCCCAGCATTTT
V: TRBV2; D: -; J: TRBJ1-2; size: few; CDR3: CASSEAQRQSYGYTF; DNA: TGTGCCAGCAGTGAAGCGCAGAGACAGAGCTATGGCTACACCTTC
V: TRBV10-3; D: TRBD2; J: TRBJ2-2; size: -; CDR3: CVRGGLAGNTGELFF; DNA: TGTGTACGGGGGGGATTAGCGGGGAACACCGGGGAGCTGTTTTTT
V: TRBV6-1; D: -; J: TRBJ2-2; size: few; CDR3: CASSDRQSATGELFF; DNA: TGTGCCAGCAGTGATAGGCAGAGCGCCACCGGGGAGCTGTTTTTT
V: TRBV5-1; D: -; J: TRBJ2-4; size: -; CDR3: CASSSQQNIQYF; DNA: TGCGCCAGCAGCTCTCAACAGAACATTCAGTACTTC
V: TRBV15; D: -; J: TRBJ1-1; size: -; CDR3: CATSREKGLNTEAFF; DNA: TGTGCCACCAGCAGAGAAAAGGGCTTGAACACTGAAGCTTTCTTT
V: TRBV7-6; D: -; J: TRBJ2-7; size: -; CDR3: CASSLGLGLGPYEQYF; DNA: TGTGCCAGCAGCTTAGGTCTGGGACTGGGTCCCTACGAGCAGTACTTC
V: TRBV19; D: -; J: TRBJ2-6; size: few; CDR3: CASKQDAAGANVLTF; DNA: TGTGCCAGTAAACAGGACGCAGCTGGGGCCAACGTCCTGACTTTC
V: TRBV18; D: -; J: TRBJ1-1; size: -; CDR3: CASSPYSGGDFQAFF; DNA: TGTGCCAGCTCACCATACTCGGGAGGGGACTTTCAAGCTTTCTTT
V: TRBV13; D: -; J: TRBJ1-5; size: -; CDR3: CASRLQGSNQPQHF; DNA: TGTGCCAGCAGACTACAGGGAAGCAATCAGCCCCAGCATTTT
V: TRBV24-1; D: -; J: TRBJ2-7; size: -; CDR3: CATSDPSGTAWYEQYF; DNA: TGTGCCACCAGTGACCCGTCCGGGACCGCCTGGTACGAGCAGTACTTC
V: TRBV11-3; D: TRBD1; J: TRBJ2-1; size: -; CDR3: CASSFSGGYNEQFF; DNA: TGTGCCAGCAGCTTTTCAGGGGGCTACAATGAGCAGTTCTTC
V: TRBV12-3/TRBV12-4; D: -; J: TRBJ1-1; size: -; CDR3: CASSRNKNTEAFF; DNA: TGTGCCAGCAGCCGAAATAAGAACACTGAAGCTTTCTTT
V: TRBV14; D: -; J: TRBJ2-5; size: few; CDR3: CASSPPSRETQYF; DNA: TGTGCCAGCAGCCCACCCTCTAGGGAGACCCAGTACTTC
V: TRBV7-7; D: -; J: TRBJ2-5; size: -; CDR3: CASSSGRSYQETQYF; DNA: TGTGCCAGCAGCTCGGGACGGAGTTACCAAGAGACCCAGTACTTC
V: TRBV5-4; D: -; J: TRBJ1-1; size: -; CDR3: CASSFGPLAGESTEAFF; DNA: TGTGCCAGCAGCTTCGGACCCCTGGCAGGGGAAAGTACTGAAGCTTTCTTT
V: TRBV7-9; D: -; J: TRBJ1-2; size: -; CDR3: CASSPRRGDRIYGYTF; DNA: TGTGCCAGCAGCCCCCGAAGGGGCGACCGAATCTATGGCTACACCTTC
V: TRBV30; D: TRBD1; J: TRBJ2-6; size: -; CDR3: CAWTSPGQGSSGANVLTF; DNA: TGTGCCTGGACCTCGCCGGGACAGGGGAGCTCTGGGGCCAACGTCCTGACTTTC
V: TRBV6-5; D: -; J: TRBJ2-5; size: -; CDR3: CASSSPGDQYF; DNA: TGTGCCAGCAGTTCCCCAGGGGATCAGTACTTC
V: TRBV7-9; D: -; J: TRBJ1-2; size: few; CDR3: CASSSPPGNGYTF; DNA: TGTGCCAGCAGCTCACCACCAGGGAATGGCTACACCTTC
V: TRBV11-2; D: -; J: TRBJ2-2; size: -; CDR3: CASSLAAGNTGELFF; DNA: TGTGCCAGCAGCTTAGCTGCGGGGAACACCGGGGAGCTGTTTTTT
V: TRBV24-1; D: -; J: TRBJ2-7; size: -; CDR3: CATSVSGGDEQYF; DNA: TGTGCCACCAGTGTTTCAGGTGGCGACGAGCAGTACTTC
V: TRBV9; D: -; J: TRBJ2-5; size: -; CDR3: CASSEIPGLQETQYF; DNA: TGTGCCAGCAGCGAGATCCCTGGGCTACAAGAGACCCAGTACTTC
V: TRBV11-3; D: TRBD1; J: TRBJ1-4; size: -; CDR3: CASSSGQGAGEKLFF; DNA: TGTGCCAGCAGCTCCGGACAGGGGGCGGGTGAAAAACTGTTTTTT
V: TRBV7-2; D: -; J: TRBJ2-2; size: -; CDR3: CASRVSRGPTGELFF; DNA: TGTGCCAGCAGGGTCAGTAGAGGGCCCACCGGGGAGCTGTTTTTT
V: TRBV4-1; D: -; J: TRBJ2-7; size: -; CDR3: CASSHPPLRTYEQYF; DNA: TGCGCCAGCAGCCATCCCCCCCTCAGGACCTACGAGCAGTACTTC
V: TRBV25-1; D: TRBD1; J: TRBJ2-1; size: -; CDR3: CASSDPGQGPYNEQFF; DNA: TGTGCCAGCAGTGACCCGGGACAGGGACCTTACAATGAGCAGTTCTTC
V: TRBV5-6; D: -; J: TRBJ1-2; size: -; CDR3: CASSPLGLNYGYTF; DNA: TGTGCCAGCAGCCCCTTGGGGCTAAACTATGGCTACACCTTC
V: TRBV29-1; D: -; J: TRBJ2-7; size: -; CDR3: CSLPRDSEYEQYF; DNA: TGCAGCCTCCCCCGCGACAGTGAGTACGAGCAGTACTTC
V: TRBV6-5; D: -; J: TRBJ1-5; size: few; CDR3: CASSYSSRSNQPQHF; DNA: TGTGCCAGCAGTTACTCTAGTAGGAGCAATCAGCCCCAGCATTTT
V: TRBV5-4; D: -; J: TRBJ2-2; size: few; CDR3: CASSQPTDSTGELFF; DNA: TGTGCCAGCAGCCAACCGACCGATTCCACCGGGGAGCTGTTTTTT
V: TRBV2; D: TRBD1; J: TRBJ1-4; size: -; CDR3: CASSPWATGGAEKLFF; DNA: TGTGCCAGCAGTCCATGGGCGACAGGGGGCGCGGAAAAACTGTTTTTT
V: TRBV24-1; D: -; J: TRBJ2-3; size: -; CDR3: CATSIDTDTQYF; DNA: TGTGCCACCAGTATTGACACAGATACGCAGTATTTT
V: TRBV2; D: -; J: TRBJ1-5; size: few; CDR3: CASRTGTGSQPQHF; DNA: TGTGCCAGCAGAACCGGGACCGGGAGCCAGCCCCAGCATTTT
V: TRBV28; D: -; J: TRBJ1-2; size: -; CDR3: CASSRNYGYTF; DNA: TGTGCCAGCAGTCGAAACTATGGCTACACCTTC
V: TRBV4-2; D: -; J: TRBJ2-2; size: -; CDR3: CASSQGGAYTGELFF; DNA: TGTGCCAGCAGCCAAGGAGGGGCCTACACCGGGGAGCTGTTTTTT
V: TRBV11-2; D: -; J: TRBJ2-7; size: -; CDR3: CASSLSGSYEQYF; DNA: TGTGCCAGCAGCTTATCTGGGTCCTACGAGCAGTACTTC
V: TRBV14; D: TRBD2; J: TRBJ2-1; size: -; CDR3: CASSLRGEGLVREQFF; DNA: TGTGCCAGCAGCCTCAGGGGTGAGGGACTAGTGCGTGAGCAGTTCTTC
V: TRBV5-1; D: -; J: TRBJ1-1; size: once; CDR3: CASSWGDGNTEAFF; DNA: TGCGCCAGCAGCTGGGGGGACGGTAACACTGAAGCTTTCTTT
V: TRBV6-1; D: TRBD1; J: TRBJ2-7; size: few; CDR3: CASSESQGVTYEQYF; DNA: TGTGCCAGCAGTGAAAGTCAGGGGGTAACCTACGAGCAGTACTTC